These 6 T cell receptor beta chains were all obtained from the same sample, sequenced in a study of T cell responses to AZD1222 COVID-19 vaccine. The repertoire was sequenced with immunoSEQ multiplex PCR; TCRdb's copy has only in-frame clones and lacks some. Here the sample spans about 170,000 clones, around 88% being singletons. The sample consisted of peripheral blood, taken 28 days after the second AZD1222 dose. The receptor source for this set is an adult who received the AZD1222 COVID-19 vaccine.

This chain links TRBV4-1 with TRBJ2-7; the match to TRBD1 covers 8 bases. V lost 1 base to trimming and J lost 0 bases; unmatched junction nucleotides: 2. CDR3 length: 15 residues. Germline V gene sequence: CDR1 MGHRA, CDR2 YSYEKL. CDR3 in DNA: TGCGCCAGCAGCCAAGGGGACAGGAGCTCCTACGAGCAGTACTTC. It codes for CASSQGDRSSYEQYF.

The chain couples TRBV4-2 to TRBJ2-5, with 9 bases lining up with TRBD2. From germline, CDR1 is LGHNA and CDR2 YNFKEQ. Trimming removed 0 bases from V and 2 bases from J; junction bases left unmatched: 4. The CDR3 consists of 16 residues. The CDR3 DNA reads as TGTGCCAGCAGCCAAGAGCGGGGGGGACTTCAAGAGACCCAGTACTTC. Protein product: CASSQERGGLQETQYF.

In this sample, this clone turned up a few times. V and J are TRBV2 and TRBJ1-1; 9 bases are shared with TRBD1. Per germline, CDR1 SNHLY and CDR2 FYNNEI. J lost 4 bases, V lost 7 bases, and 7 bases had no gene match. The CDR3 extends over 14 amino acids. For the CDR3, the DNA is TGTGCCAGCATGATCGACAGGGGGAGCACTGAAGCTTTCTTT. This codes for CASMIDRGSTEAFF.

V is TRBV2 and J is TRBJ2-7, with 8 bases that match TRBD1. The CDR3 has 13 amino acids. Germline V lookup: CDR1 SNHLY, CDR2 FYNNEI. The junction had 4 bases not matched to a gene; V was cut back by 6 bases and J by 3 bases. The CDR3 loop is CASRGTGLYEQYF. CDR3 nucleotide sequence: TGTGCCAGCAGGGGGACAGGACTCTACGAGCAGTACTTC.

The V call is TRBV10-2, the J call TRBJ1-2; TRBD1 agrees at 7 bases. Germline V gives CDR1 WSHSY, CDR2 SAAADI. Trimming removed 6 bases from V and 0 bases from J; junction bases left unmatched: 7. This CDR3 has 15 residues. CDR3 protein: CASRTQGRANYGYTF. The CDR3 DNA is TGCGCCAGCAGGACACAGGGGAGGGCTAACTATGGCTACACCTTC.

The chain couples TRBV3-1 (or the pseudogene TRBV3-2) to TRBJ2-7; 8 positions match TRBD1. Germline assignment: CDR1 LGHDT and CDR2 YNNKEL (reference sequence). The J segment lost 2 bases and the V segment lost 4 bases, leaving 7 bases of the junction unmatched. The CDR3 length is 15 residues. CDR3 DNA: TGTGCCAGCAGCCCGCACGGACAGGGTACCTACGAGCAGTACTTC. This translates into CASSPHGQGTYEQYF.